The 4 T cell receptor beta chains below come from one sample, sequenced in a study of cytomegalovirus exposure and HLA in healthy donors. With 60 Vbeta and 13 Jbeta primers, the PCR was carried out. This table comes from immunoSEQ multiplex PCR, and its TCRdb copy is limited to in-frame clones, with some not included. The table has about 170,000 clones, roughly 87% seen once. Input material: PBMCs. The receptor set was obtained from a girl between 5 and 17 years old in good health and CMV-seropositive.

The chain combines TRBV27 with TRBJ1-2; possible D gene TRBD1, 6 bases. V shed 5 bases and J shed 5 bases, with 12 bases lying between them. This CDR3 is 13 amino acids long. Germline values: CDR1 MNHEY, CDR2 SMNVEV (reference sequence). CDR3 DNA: TGTGCCAGCAGTGTCAGGGGCAAATATGGCTACACCTTC. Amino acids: CASSVRGKYGYTF.

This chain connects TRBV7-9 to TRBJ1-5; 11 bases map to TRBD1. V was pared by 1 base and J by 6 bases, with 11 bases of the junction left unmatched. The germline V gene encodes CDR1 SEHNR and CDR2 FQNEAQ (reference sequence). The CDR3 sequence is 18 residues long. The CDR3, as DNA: TGTGCCAGCAGCTTAGTAACCGGACAGGGGGCGATCTTTCAGCCCCAGCATTTT. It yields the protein CASSLVTGQGAIFQPQHF.

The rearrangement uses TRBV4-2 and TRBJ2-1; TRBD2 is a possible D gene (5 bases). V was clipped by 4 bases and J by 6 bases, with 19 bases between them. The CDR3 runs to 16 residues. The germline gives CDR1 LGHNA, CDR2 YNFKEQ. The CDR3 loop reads CASSPPGSPNFNEQFF. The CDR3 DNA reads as TGTGCCAGCAGCCCCCCGGGGAGCCCAAATTTCAATGAGCAGTTCTTC.

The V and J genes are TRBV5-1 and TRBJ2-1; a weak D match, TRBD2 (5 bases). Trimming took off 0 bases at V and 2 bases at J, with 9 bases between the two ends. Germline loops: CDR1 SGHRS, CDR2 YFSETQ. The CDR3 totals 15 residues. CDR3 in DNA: TGCGCCAGCAGCTTGGGAGGGATTGCCTACAATGAGCAGTTCTTC. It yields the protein CASSLGGIAYNEQFF.